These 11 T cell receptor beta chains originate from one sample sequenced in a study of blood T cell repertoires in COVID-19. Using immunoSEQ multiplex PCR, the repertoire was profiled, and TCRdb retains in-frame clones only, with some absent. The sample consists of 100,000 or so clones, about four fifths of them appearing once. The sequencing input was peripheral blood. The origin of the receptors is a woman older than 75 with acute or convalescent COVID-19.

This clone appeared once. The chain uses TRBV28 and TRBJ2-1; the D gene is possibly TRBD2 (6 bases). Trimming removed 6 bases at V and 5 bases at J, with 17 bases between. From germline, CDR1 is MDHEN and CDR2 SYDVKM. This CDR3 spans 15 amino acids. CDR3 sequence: CASRTRTGLNNEQFF. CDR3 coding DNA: TGTGCCAGCAGAACTCGTACGGGACTCAACAATGAGCAGTTCTTC. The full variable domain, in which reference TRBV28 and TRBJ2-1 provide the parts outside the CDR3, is DVKVTQSSRYLVKRTGEKVFLECVQDMDHENMFWYRQDPGLGLRLIYFSYDVKMKEKGDIPEGYSVSREKKERFSLILESASTNQTSMYLCASRTRTGLNNEQFFGPGTRLTVL.

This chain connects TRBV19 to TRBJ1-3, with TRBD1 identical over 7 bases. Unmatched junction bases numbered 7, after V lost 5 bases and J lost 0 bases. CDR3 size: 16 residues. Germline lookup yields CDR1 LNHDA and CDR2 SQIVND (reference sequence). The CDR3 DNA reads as TGTGCCAGTAGTTTCCGACAGGGACCCTCTGGAAACACCATATATTTT. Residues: CASSFRQGPSGNTIYF.

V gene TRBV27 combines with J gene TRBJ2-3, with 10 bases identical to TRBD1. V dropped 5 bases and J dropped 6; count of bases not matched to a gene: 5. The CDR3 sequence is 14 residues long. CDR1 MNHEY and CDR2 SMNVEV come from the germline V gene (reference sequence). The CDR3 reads CASSRDRGRDTQYF. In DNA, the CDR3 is TGTGCCAGCAGTCGGGACAGGGGTAGGGATACGCAGTATTTT.

The CDR3 sequence: CATSRDRLAYIQYF. CDR3 in DNA: TGTGCCACCAGCAGAGATCGACTAGCGTACATTCAGTACTTC. The rearrangement joins TRBV15 to TRBJ2-4, with 8 bases matching TRBD2. CDR3 length equals 14 residues. CDR1 and CDR2 from the germline V gene are LNHNV and YYDKDF (reference sequence). Losses at the gene ends were 0 bases for V and 8 bases for J; bases not matched to a gene: 3. Supplemented by reference TRBV15 and TRBJ2-4, the full variable domain reads DAMVIQNPRYQVTQFGKPVTLSCSQTLNHNVMYWYQQKSSQAPKLLFHYYDKDFNNEADTPDNFQSRRPNTSFCFLDIRSPGLGDTAMYLCATSRDRLAYIQYFGAGTRLSVL.

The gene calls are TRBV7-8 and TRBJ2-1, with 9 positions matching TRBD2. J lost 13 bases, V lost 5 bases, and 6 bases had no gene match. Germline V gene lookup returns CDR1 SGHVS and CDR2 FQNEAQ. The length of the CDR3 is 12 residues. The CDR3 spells CASSPGLAYQFF. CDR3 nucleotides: TGTGCCAGCAGCCCCGGACTAGCGTATCAGTTCTTC.

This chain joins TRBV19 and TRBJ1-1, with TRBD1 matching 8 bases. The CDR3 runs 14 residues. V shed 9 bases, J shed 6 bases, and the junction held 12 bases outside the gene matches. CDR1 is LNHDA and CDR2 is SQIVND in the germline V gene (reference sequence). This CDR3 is CASRTGLFNSEAFF. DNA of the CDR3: TGTGCCAGCCGGACAGGGCTTTTCAACTCTGAAGCTTTCTTT.

The CDR3 loop reads CASSWADPSTDTQYF. CDR3 coding DNA: TGCGCCAGCAGCTGGGCCGATCCTAGCACAGATACGCAGTATTTT. V gene TRBV5-1 combines with J gene TRBJ2-3; D gene ambiguous. Trimming pared 3 bases from V and 0 bases from J, leaving 11 bases between. Germline V lookup: CDR1 SGHRS, CDR2 YFSETQ. The CDR3 runs to 15 residues.

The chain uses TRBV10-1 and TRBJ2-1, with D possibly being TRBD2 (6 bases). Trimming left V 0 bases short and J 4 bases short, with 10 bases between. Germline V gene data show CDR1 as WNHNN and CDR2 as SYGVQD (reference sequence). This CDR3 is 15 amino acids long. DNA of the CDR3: TGCGCCAGCAGTGAGTCGGGACTCCCATACAATGAGCAGTTCTTC. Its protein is CASSESGLPYNEQFF.

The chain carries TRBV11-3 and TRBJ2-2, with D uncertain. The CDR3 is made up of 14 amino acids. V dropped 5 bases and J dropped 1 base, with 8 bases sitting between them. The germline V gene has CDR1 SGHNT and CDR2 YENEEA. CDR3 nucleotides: TGTGCCAGCAGCCCCTATGAGAACACCGGGGAGCTGTTTTTT. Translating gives CASSPYENTGELFF.

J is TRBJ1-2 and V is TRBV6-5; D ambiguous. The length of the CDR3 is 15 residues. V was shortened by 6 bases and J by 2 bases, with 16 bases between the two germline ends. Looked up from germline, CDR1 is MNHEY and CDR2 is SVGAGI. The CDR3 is CASSPQGRPNYGYTF. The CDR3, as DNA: TGTGCCAGCAGCCCCCAAGGGAGACCCAACTATGGCTACACCTTC.

The CDR3 nucleotides are TGCGCCAGCAGCTTGAGAAGCGGGACGGGCCAAGAGACCCAGTACTTC. Translation gives CASSLRSGTGQETQYF. The genes are TRBV5-1 and TRBJ2-5, with 7 bases lining up with TRBD2. V shed 1 base and J 1 base; nucleotides not matched to a gene: 7. The CDR3 extends over 16 amino acids. The germline V gene has CDR1 SGHRS and CDR2 YFSETQ.